This T cell receptor beta chain stems from a study of cytomegalovirus exposure and HLA in healthy donors. V shed 2 bases and J shed 4 bases, with 15 bases lying between them. The CDR3 totals 15 residues. CDR1 and CDR2 (germline): MNHEY, SVGAGI. The study's findings and limits: Reports described diagnosis of cytomegalovirus status by the classifier as highly specific and sensitive.

Details on this clone: Antigen specificity is unknown.

Sequenced by immunoSEQ multiplex PCR; TCRdb stores in-frame clones only, minus some. Among around 300,000 clones listed, approximately 83% were seen once. The sequencing sample was made of PBMCs. This receptor was obtained from a woman younger than 35 in good health and CMV-seronegative. The chain has TRBV6-5 and TRBJ2-7, with D unresolved. The DNA for the CDR3 is TGTGCCAGCAGTTACGCGGCCGGAGATGAATACGAGCAGTACTTC. It encodes CASSYAAGDEYEQYF.